This T cell receptor beta chain was retrieved from a study of regulatory T cells in long-lasting Graves disease. As for time point: newly diagnosed GD, antithyroid drugs for less than 3 months. PBMCs provided the RNA from which the TCR library was made. HTBI primers from iRepertoire and Arm-PCR of CDR3 regions yielded the TCR beta libraries. TCRdb re-called the multiplex PCR reads with MiXCR, one entry per CDR3 protein. The sample gives some 350,000 distinct CDR3 sequences, about 16% of which show up once; just over 20% is in the top ten. Deletions cut 3 bases from V and 4 bases from J, with 8 bases between. This CDR3 is 13 amino acids long. CDR1 is KGHDR and CDR2 is SFDVKD in the germline V gene. The same sample was also studied in work on T cells in Graves' hyperthyroidism and ophthalmopathy.

Sequencing was performed on peripheral blood mononuclear cells (PBMCs), taken at new diagnosis, from a patient treated with antithyroid drugs. This clonotype originated in a woman between 18 and 29 years old with Graves disease. The V call is TRBV24-1, the J call TRBJ2-5; D gene ambiguous. The CDR3 region is CATSDTGRETQYF. CDR3 nucleotide sequence: TGTGCCACCAGTGATACTGGAAGAGAGACCCAGTACTTC.